The 27 T cell receptor beta chains below come from one sample, sequenced in a study of Ad26.COV2.S vaccination and SARS-CoV-2 variants. Treatment meaning: around 19 received Ad26.COV2.S at low or high dose, single or two shots; roughly five received placebo; per-sample allocation not given. Samples came from day 63 after the first vaccine or placebo injection. Produced via immunoSEQ multiplex PCR; TCRdb's table is partial and in-frame only. The sample records 300,000 to 400,000 clones, around 89% being singletons. The specimen comprised peripheral blood, sampled in a trial of Ad26.COV2.S vaccine versus placebo. The receptors shown here come from a person aged 18-65 years who received the Ad26.COV2.S COVID-19 vaccine or a placebo.

The chain recombines TRBV5-1 with TRBJ1-6; D gene ambiguous. Trimming stripped 0 bases from V and 3 bases from J, with 4 bases between. The CDR3 has 14 amino acids. Per the germline V gene, CDR1 is SGHRS and CDR2 is YFSETQ. The CDR3 loop is CASSLDSYNSPLHF. The CDR3 nucleotides are TGCGCCAGCAGCTTGGACAGCTATAATTCACCCCTCCACTTT.

This clone has a single count. The chain is built from TRBV5-1 and TRBJ2-5; 8 bases match TRBD2. There are 15 residues in the CDR3. In germline, CDR1 is SGHRS, CDR2 YFSETQ. V shed 1 base and J 2 bases; nucleotides not matched to a gene: 4. CDR3 coding DNA: TGCGCCAGCAGCTTGAATCGCGGGAGGCAAGAGACCCAGTACTTC. Its protein product is CASSLNRGRQETQYF.

V and J are TRBV6-1 and TRBJ2-2; D remains ambiguous. The CDR3 consists of 13 residues. The germline CDR1 and CDR2 sequences are MNHNS and SASEGT. V dropped 3 bases and J dropped 14 bases, with 16 bases sitting between them. In nucleotides, the CDR3 is TGTGCCAGCAGTGAGCCGATAAAGCCCGACCTGTTTTTT. The encoded protein is CASSEPIKPDLFF.

This chain links TRBV25-1 with TRBJ2-7; D is undetermined. The CDR3 has 16 residues. The germline gives CDR1 MGHDK, CDR2 SYGVNS. The V and J ends lost 4 bases and 3 bases respectively, with 19 bases between them. The CDR3 is CASSGALMGKIYEQYF. The CDR3 nucleotides are TGTGCCAGCAGTGGAGCGCTTATGGGGAAGATCTACGAGCAGTACTTC.

The V gene is TRBV6-6, the J gene TRBJ1-6, with TRBD1 matching 8 bases. The CDR3 contains 14 residues. Trimming took 11 bases from V and 11 from J; bases not matched to a gene: 14. The germline gives CDR1 MNHNY, CDR2 SVGAGI (reference sequence). The CDR3 is CAVSLQGGRTPLHF. As DNA, the CDR3 is TGTGCCGTATCATTACAGGGGGGTAGGACACCCCTCCACTTT.

The chain links TRBV29-1 to TRBJ2-7; 8 bases line up with TRBD1. V gave up 7 bases and J gave up 4 bases; unmatched junction bases: 9. This CDR3 contains 13 residues. Germline lookup yields CDR1 SQVTM and CDR2 ANQGSEA. In nucleotides, the CDR3 is TGCAGCGGGACAGGGAAAATCGGGTACGAGCAGTACTTC. Its translation is CSGTGKIGYEQYF.

The genes are TRBV7-8 and TRBJ2-7, with D unresolved. This CDR3 spans 12 amino acids. Per germline, CDR1 SGHVS and CDR2 FQNEAQ. Deletions cut 5 bases from V and 6 bases from J, with 11 bases between. DNA for the CDR3: TGTGCCAGCAGCCAACGAGGTCCCGAGCAGTACTTC. Translated, it gives CASSQRGPEQYF.

V gene TRBV6-5 combines with J gene TRBJ1-5, with a weak D call TRBD1 (6 bases). This CDR3 spans 14 amino acids. Germline CDR1 MNHEY, CDR2 SVGAGI. V lost 6 bases, J lost 3 bases, and 12 bases lay in between. CDR3 DNA: TGTGCCAGCAGGAGGGGGGCCGACAATCAGCCCCAGCATTTT. Translating it yields CASRRGADNQPQHF.

The chain employs TRBV21-1 and TRBJ2-3. TRBV21-1 is noted as a pseudogene. This CDR3 is built from 16 residues. The CDR3 DNA sequence: TGTGCCAGCAGCAAAGCTGGGGGAACTAGCACAGATACGCAGTATTTT. Amino acid sequence: CASSKAGGTSTDTQYF.

The chain employs TRBV7-9 and TRBJ1-1, with D maybe TRBD1 (5 bases). The V gene lost 1 base and the J gene lost 4 bases, with 25 bases spanning the gap. Germline V gives CDR1 SEHNR, CDR2 FQNEAQ (reference sequence). The CDR3 consists of 19 residues. CDR3 protein: CASSLEGWGPRRGVTEAFF. Written as DNA, the CDR3 is TGTGCCAGCAGCTTAGAGGGTTGGGGTCCGCGGAGAGGGGTCACTGAAGCTTTCTTT.

The chain uses TRBV7-9 and TRBJ1-5; D remains unclear. With 5 bases removed from V and 6 bases from J, the gap between germline ends came to 11 bases. The V gene's germline CDR1 is SEHNR and CDR2 FQNEAQ (reference sequence). The CDR3 has 13 residues. The CDR3 DNA reads TGTGCCAGCAGCGCGAGCGGGGTTCAGCCCCAGCATTTT. Encoded protein: CASSASGVQPQHF.

The chain uses TRBV18 and TRBJ1-1; 7 bases line up with TRBD1. V shed 6 bases and J 3 bases; nucleotides not matched to a gene: 13. This CDR3 region has 16 residues. CDR1 and CDR2 from the germline V gene are KGHSH and LQKENI. This CDR3 is CASSQSRTGDYTEAFF. Here the CDR3 DNA reads TGTGCCAGCTCCCAATCCCGGACAGGAGATTACACTGAAGCTTTCTTT. The full variable domain, with the rest looked up from reference TRBV18 and TRBJ1-1, is NAGVMQNPRHLVRRRGQEARLRCSPMKGHSHVYWYRQLPEEGLKFMVYLQKENIIDESGMPKERFSAEFPKEGPSILRIQQVVRGDSAAYFCASSQSRTGDYTEAFFGQGTRLTVV.

The rearrangement links TRBV4-3 to TRBJ2-3; TRBD2 might be the D (7 bases). The germline V gene has CDR1 LGHNA and CDR2 YSLEER. This CDR3 has 17 residues. The V gene lost 0 bases and the J gene lost 2 bases, with 15 bases spanning the gap. The CDR3 sequence: CASSQDMVGGATDTQYF. The CDR3 DNA follows: TGCGCCAGCAGCCAAGACATGGTGGGGGGGGCCACAGATACGCAGTATTTT.

The chain employs TRBV7-2 and TRBJ1-5; D unclear. CDR1 and CDR2 from the germline V gene are SGHTA and FQGNSA. This CDR3 comprises 17 residues. Trimming removed 5 bases from V and 3 bases from J, with 20 bases in between. The CDR3 reads CASSQPPRRGNNQPQHF. CDR3 bases: TGTGCCAGCAGCCAACCCCCAAGACGAGGGAACAATCAGCCCCAGCATTTT.

As concerns this clone: Other DNA sequences in the sample encode the same CDR3. The chain couples TRBV7-9 to TRBJ2-1, with D possibly matching TRBD2 (6 bases). Trimming shortened V by 0 bases and J by 4 bases, and 7 bases separated the two germline ends. The CDR3 totals 14 residues. The germline gives CDR1 SEHNR, CDR2 FQNEAQ (reference sequence). The CDR3 nucleotides read TGTGCCAGCAGCTTAGCCGGGACTTACAATGAGCAGTTCTTC. This translates into CASSLAGTYNEQFF.

This rearrangement joins TRBV12-3 or TRBV12-4 to TRBJ2-1; D not certain. The CDR3 is made up of 12 amino acids. Trimming took 5 bases from V and 4 from J, leaving 6 bases between them. CDR3 residues: CASSPNYNEQFF. As DNA, the CDR3 is TGTGCCAGCAGTCCAAATTACAATGAGCAGTTCTTC.

The chain combines TRBV5-4 with TRBJ2-5, with a possible D match to TRBD1 (6 bases). Trimming took off 2 bases at V and 3 bases at J, with 14 bases between the two ends. CDR1 and CDR2 (germline): SGHNT, YYREEE (reference sequence). The CDR3 covers 15 residues. CDR3: CASSFAGTSEETQYF. The CDR3 DNA is TGTGCCAGCAGCTTCGCTGGGACATCTGAAGAGACCCAGTACTTC.

The gene calls are TRBV10-3 and TRBJ2-1; 13 bases fit TRBD2. The CDR3 extends over 16 amino acids. The ends lost 3 bases at V and 8 bases at J; junction bases unmatched: 7. CDR1 and CDR2 from the germline V gene are ENHRY and SYGVKD. The CDR3 reads CAISDTGTSGEYEQFF. The CDR3 DNA follows: TGTGCCATCAGTGACACCGGGACTAGCGGGGAATATGAGCAGTTCTTC.

Here the CDR3 DNA reads TGTGCCAGCAGCGAGGGTCAGGGGGGAGTCTACGAGCAGTACTTC. It encodes CASSEGQGGVYEQYF. This chain links TRBV2 with TRBJ2-7; maybe TRBD1 (7 bases). This CDR3 region has 15 residues. CDR1 and CDR2 (germline): SNHLY, FYNNEI. The V gene lost 6 bases and the J gene lost 3 bases, with 18 bases spanning the gap.

V usage is TRBV28 and J usage is TRBJ1-2; D unclear. In germline, CDR1 is MDHEN, CDR2 SYDVKM. Trimming removed 2 bases at V and 7 bases at J, with 14 bases between. This CDR3 comprises 14 residues. Here the CDR3 reads CASSLASPGLGYTF. The CDR3 DNA is TGTGCCAGCAGTTTAGCCTCCCCGGGCCTTGGCTACACCTTC.

This chain joins TRBV25-1 and TRBJ2-1; TRBD1 might be the D (6 bases). The CDR3 totals 15 residues. Looked up from germline, CDR1 is MGHDK and CDR2 is SYGVNS. V dropped 3 bases and J dropped 8 bases, with 17 bases sitting between them. CDR3: CASSEGAWAPDEQFF. CDR3 in DNA: TGTGCCAGCAGTGAGGGGGCTTGGGCACCCGATGAGCAGTTCTTC.

This clone was seen just once. This chain connects TRBV2 to TRBJ1-4, with a weak D call TRBD1 (5 bases). Germline CDR1 and CDR2: SNHLY and FYNNEI. This CDR3 region has 14 residues. V was pared by 6 bases and J by 6 bases, with 14 bases between. The CDR3 loop is CASRVGTNDEKLFF. The CDR3 coding sequence is TGTGCCAGCAGAGTCGGGACGAACGATGAAAAACTGTTTTTT.

J is TRBJ2-2 and V is TRBV28; D might be TRBD1 or TRBD2, each matching 5 bases. The CDR3 runs to 15 residues. The germline V and J ends were trimmed by 4 bases and 0 bases, with 9 bases remaining between them. Per the germline V gene, CDR1 is MDHEN and CDR2 is SYDVKM. The CDR3 nucleotides are TGTGCCAGCAGTTCGGGGCCCGCGAACACCGGGGAGCTGTTTTTT. Protein product: CASSSGPANTGELFF.

The table lists this clone with a count of one. The chain uses TRBV5-4 and TRBJ2-3; perhaps D is TRBD1 or TRBD2 (5 bases each). The CDR3 consists of 17 residues. Trimming pared 1 base from V and 2 bases from J, leaving 17 bases between. The germline CDR1 and CDR2 sequences are SGHNT and YYREEE (reference sequence). The CDR3 DNA is TGTGCCAGCAGCTTGACGAACGGCTGGGGGATCACAGATACGCAGTATTTT. Translation gives CASSLTNGWGITDTQYF.

The chain has TRBV6-5 and TRBJ1-2, with D uncertain. The ends were cut back, 7 bases at V and 8 bases at J, with 17 bases in the middle. From germline, CDR1 is MNHEY and CDR2 SVGAGI. The CDR3 extends over 13 amino acids. CDR3 amino acids: CASTGGVALGYTF. CDR3 sequence (DNA): TGTGCCAGCACCGGTGGGGTGGCGTTGGGCTACACCTTC.

The rearrangement links TRBV5-1 to TRBJ2-4, with D possibly being TRBD1 (5 bases). V was clipped by 0 bases and J by 6 bases, with 7 bases between them. Per germline, CDR1 SGHRS and CDR2 YFSETQ. CDR3 length: 13 residues. The CDR3 region has the DNA TGCGCCAGCAGCTTGGGCCAGGGAAACATTCAGTACTTC. It codes for CASSLGQGNIQYF.

The chain combines TRBV5-5 with TRBJ2-6, with 7 bases aligning to TRBD1. Germline values: CDR1 SGHKS, CDR2 YYEKEE (reference sequence). V shed 4 bases, J shed 3 bases, and the junction held 13 bases outside the gene matches. This CDR3 is 18 amino acids long. Here the CDR3 reads CASSRQGTAFFGANVLTF. CDR3 bases: TGTGCCAGCAGCCGCCAAGGGACAGCTTTTTTTGGGGCCAACGTCCTGACTTTC.